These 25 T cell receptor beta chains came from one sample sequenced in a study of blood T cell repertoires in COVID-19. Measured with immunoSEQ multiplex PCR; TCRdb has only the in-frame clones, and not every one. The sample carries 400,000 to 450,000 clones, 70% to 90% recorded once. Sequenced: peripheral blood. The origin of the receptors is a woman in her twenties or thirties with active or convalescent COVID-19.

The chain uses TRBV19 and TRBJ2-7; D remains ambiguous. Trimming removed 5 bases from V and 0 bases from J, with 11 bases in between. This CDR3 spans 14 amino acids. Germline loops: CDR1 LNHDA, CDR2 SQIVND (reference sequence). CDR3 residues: CASSAALTSYEQYF. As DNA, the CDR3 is TGTGCCAGTAGTGCCGCGCTTACCTCCTACGAGCAGTACTTC.

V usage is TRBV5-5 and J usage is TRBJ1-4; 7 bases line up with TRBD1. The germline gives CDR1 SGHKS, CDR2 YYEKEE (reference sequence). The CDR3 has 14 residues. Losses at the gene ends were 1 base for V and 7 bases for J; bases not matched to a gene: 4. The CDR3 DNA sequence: TGTGCCAGCAGCTTGAAGGGACAGCCTGAAAAACTGTTTTTT. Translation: CASSLKGQPEKLFF.

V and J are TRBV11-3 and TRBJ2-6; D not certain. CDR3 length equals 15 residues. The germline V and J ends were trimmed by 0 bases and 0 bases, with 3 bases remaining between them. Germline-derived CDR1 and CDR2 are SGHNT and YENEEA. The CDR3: CASSLDSSGANVLTF. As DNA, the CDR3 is TGTGCCAGCAGCTTAGACTCCTCTGGGGCCAACGTCCTGACTTTC. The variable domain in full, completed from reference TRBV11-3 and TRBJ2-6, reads EAGVVQSPRYKIIEKKQPVAFWCNPISGHNTLYWYLQNLGQGPELLIRYENEEAVDDSQLPKDRFSAERLKGVDSTLKIQPAELGDSAVYLCASSLDSSGANVLTFGAGSRLTVL.

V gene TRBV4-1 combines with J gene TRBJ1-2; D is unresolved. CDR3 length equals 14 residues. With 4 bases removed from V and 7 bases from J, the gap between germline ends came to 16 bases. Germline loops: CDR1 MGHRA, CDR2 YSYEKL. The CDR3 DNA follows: TGCGCCAGCAGCCCAGAAGGAGAGAGCCGTGGCTACACCTTC. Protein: CASSPEGESRGYTF.

The CDR3 DNA sequence: TGTGCCAGTAGGCGGGGGGAGACTAACTATGGCTACACCTTC. The encoded protein is CASRRGETNYGYTF. V usage is TRBV19 and J usage is TRBJ1-2; perhaps TRBD1 as D (5 bases). Germline CDR1 LNHDA, CDR2 SQIVND (reference sequence). The CDR3 totals 14 residues. The V gene lost 6 bases and the J gene lost 0 bases, with 11 bases spanning the gap. Complete variable domain (other parts from reference TRBV19 and TRBJ1-2): DGGITQSPKYLFRKEGQNVTLSCEQNLNHDAMYWYRQDPGQGLRLIYYSQIVNDFQKGDIAEGYSVSREKKESFPLTVTSAQKNPTAFYLCASRRGETNYGYTFGSGTRLTVV.

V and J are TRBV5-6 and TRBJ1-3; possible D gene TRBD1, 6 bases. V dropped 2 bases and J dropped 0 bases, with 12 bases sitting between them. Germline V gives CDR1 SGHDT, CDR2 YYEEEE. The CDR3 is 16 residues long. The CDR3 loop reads CASSFRTDLSGNTIYF. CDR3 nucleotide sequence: TGTGCCAGCAGCTTCCGGACAGACCTCTCTGGAAACACCATATATTTT.

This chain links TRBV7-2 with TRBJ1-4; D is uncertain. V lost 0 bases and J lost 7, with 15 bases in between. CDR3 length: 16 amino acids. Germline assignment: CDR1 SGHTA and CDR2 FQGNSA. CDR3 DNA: TGTGCCAGCAGCTTAGCCTTGGCGGGCCTACGTGAAAAACTGTTTTTT. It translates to CASSLALAGLREKLFF.

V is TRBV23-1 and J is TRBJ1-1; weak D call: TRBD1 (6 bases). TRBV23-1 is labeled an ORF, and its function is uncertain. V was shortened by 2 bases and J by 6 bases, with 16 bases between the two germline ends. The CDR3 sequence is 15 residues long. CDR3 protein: CASSQERDKHSEAFF. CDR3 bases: TGCGCCAGCAGTCAAGAGAGGGACAAACACTCTGAAGCTTTCTTT.

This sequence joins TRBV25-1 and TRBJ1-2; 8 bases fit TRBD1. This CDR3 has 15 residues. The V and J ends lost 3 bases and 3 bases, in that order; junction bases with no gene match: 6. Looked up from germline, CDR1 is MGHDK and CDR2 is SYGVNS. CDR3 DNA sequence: TGTGCCAGCAGTGACAGCAGGGGGCGCGACTATGGCTACACCTTC. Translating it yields CASSDSRGRDYGYTF.

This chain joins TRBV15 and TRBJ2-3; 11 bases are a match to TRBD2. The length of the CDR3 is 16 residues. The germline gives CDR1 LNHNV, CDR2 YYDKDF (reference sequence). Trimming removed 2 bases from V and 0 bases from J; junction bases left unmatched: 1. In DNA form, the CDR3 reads TGTGCCACCAGCAGAAGACTAGCGGGGAGCACAGATACGCAGTATTTT. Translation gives CATSRRLAGSTDTQYF.

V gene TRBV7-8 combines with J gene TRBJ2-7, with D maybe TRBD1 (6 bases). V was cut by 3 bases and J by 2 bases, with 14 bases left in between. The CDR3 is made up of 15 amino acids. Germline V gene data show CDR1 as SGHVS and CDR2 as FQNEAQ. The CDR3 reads CASSLGDKTTYEQYF. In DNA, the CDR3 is TGTGCCAGCAGCTTGGGGGACAAGACAACCTACGAGCAGTACTTC.

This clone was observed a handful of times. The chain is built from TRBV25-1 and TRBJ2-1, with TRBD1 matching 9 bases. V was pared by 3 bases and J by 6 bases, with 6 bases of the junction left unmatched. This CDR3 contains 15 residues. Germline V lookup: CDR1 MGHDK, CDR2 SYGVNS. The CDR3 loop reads CASSDRDRVSNEQFF. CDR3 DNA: TGTGCCAGCAGTGACCGGGACAGGGTTTCCAATGAGCAGTTCTTC. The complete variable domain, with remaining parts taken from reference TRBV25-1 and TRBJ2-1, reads EADIYQTPRYLVIGTGKKITLECSQTMGHDKMYWYQQDPGMELHLIHYSYGVNSTEKGDLSSESTVSRIRTEHFPLTLESARPSHTSQYLCASSDRDRVSNEQFFGPGTRLTVL.

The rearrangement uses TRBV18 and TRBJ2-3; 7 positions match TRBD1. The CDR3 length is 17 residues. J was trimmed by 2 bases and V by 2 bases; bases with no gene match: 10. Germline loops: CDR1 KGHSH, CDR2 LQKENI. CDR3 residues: CASSPSQAGGSTDTQYF. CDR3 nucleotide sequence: TGTGCCAGCTCACCAAGTCAGGCAGGGGGATCCACAGATACGCAGTATTTT.

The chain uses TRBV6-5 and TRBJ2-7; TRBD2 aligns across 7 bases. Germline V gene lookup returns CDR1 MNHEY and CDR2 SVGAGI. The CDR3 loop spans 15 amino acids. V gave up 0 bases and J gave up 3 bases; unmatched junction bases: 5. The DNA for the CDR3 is TGTGCCAGCAGTTACTCGAGGGACTATCACTACGAGCAGTACTTC. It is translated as CASSYSRDYHYEQYF.

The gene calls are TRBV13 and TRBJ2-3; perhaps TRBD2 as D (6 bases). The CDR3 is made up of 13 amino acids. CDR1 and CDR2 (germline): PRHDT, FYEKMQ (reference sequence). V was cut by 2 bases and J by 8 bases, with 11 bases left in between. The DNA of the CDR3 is TGTGCCAGCAGCTTATCCGGGAGCGCTACGCAGTATTTT. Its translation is CASSLSGSATQYF.

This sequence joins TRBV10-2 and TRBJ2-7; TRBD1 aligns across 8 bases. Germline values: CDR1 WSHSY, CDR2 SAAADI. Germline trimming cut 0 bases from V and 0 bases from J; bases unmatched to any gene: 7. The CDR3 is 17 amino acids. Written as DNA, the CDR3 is TGCGCCAGCAGTGAGTCAGTAGACAGGGGCCTCTCCTACGAGCAGTACTTC. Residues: CASSESVDRGLSYEQYF.

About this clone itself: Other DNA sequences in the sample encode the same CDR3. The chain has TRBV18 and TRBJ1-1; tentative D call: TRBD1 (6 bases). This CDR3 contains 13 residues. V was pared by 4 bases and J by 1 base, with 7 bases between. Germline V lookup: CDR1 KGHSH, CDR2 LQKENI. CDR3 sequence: CASSLGQNTEAFF. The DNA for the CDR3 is TGTGCCAGCTCACTGGGACAGAACACTGAAGCTTTCTTT.

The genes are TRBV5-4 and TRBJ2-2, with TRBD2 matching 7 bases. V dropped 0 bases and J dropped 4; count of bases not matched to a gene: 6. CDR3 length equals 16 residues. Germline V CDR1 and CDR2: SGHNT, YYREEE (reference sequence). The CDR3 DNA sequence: TGTGCCAGCAGCTTGGATTGGGGCGGGGGCACCGGGGAGCTGTTTTTT. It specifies CASSLDWGGGTGELFF. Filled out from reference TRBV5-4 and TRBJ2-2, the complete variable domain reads ETGVTQSPTHLIKTRGQQVTLRCSSQSGHNTVSWYQQALGQGPQFIFQYYREEENGRGNFPPRFSGLQFPNYSSELNVNALELDDSALYLCASSLDWGGGTGELFFGEGSRLTVL.

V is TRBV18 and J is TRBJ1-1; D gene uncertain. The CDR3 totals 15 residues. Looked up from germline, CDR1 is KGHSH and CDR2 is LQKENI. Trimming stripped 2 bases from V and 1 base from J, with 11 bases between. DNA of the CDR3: TGTGCCAGCTCACCAATGAATACTGGGAACACTGAAGCTTTCTTT. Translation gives CASSPMNTGNTEAFF.

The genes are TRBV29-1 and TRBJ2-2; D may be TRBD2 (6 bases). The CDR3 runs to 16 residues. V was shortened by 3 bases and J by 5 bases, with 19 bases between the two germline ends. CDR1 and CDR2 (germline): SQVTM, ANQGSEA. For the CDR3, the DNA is TGCAGCGTTGATGAAGGGTTTGGGACTGAAACCGGGGAGCTGTTTTTT. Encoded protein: CSVDEGFGTETGELFF.

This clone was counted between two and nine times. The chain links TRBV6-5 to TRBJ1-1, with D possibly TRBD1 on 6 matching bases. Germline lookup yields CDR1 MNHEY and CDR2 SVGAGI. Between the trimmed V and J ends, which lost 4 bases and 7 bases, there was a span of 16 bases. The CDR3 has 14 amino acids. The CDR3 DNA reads TGTGCCAGCAGTTCCCCTTCTGGACAGTTTGAAGCTTTCTTT. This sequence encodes CASSSPSGQFEAFF.

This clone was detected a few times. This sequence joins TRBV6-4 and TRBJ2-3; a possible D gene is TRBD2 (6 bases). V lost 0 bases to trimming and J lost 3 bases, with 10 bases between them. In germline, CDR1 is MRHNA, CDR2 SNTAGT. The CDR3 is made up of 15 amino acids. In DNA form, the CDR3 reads TGTGCCAGCAGTGACTCTGGACTAAAGACAGATACGCAGTATTTT. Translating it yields CASSDSGLKTDTQYF.

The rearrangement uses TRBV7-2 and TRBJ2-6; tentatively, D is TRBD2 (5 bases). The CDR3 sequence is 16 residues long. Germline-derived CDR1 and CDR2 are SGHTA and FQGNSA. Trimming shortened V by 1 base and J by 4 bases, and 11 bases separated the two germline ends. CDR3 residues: CASSLGFGVGANVLTF. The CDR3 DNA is TGTGCCAGCAGCTTAGGTTTCGGGGTCGGGGCCAACGTCCTGACTTTC.

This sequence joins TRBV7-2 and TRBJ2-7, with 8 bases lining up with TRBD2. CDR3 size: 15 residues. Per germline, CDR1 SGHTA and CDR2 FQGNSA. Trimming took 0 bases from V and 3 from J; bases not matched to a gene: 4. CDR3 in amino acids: CASSLALAGNYEQYF. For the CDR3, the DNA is TGTGCCAGCAGCTTAGCGTTAGCGGGGAACTACGAGCAGTACTTC.

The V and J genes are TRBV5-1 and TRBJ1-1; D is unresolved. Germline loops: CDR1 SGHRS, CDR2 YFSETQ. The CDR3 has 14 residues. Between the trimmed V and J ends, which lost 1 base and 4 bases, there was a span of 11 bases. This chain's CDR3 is CASSLNGGSTEAFF. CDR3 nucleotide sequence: TGCGCCAGCAGCTTGAACGGAGGGAGCACTGAAGCTTTCTTT.